This T cell receptor (beta chain) appears in the sequencing data of a study of HIV-infected children after antiretroviral therapy interruption. Study-wide context: Interruption group median age 9.5 years; continuous group about 8 years.

Treatment described: PENTA 11 planned treatment interruption arm or continuous ART arm. The TCR library was built from RNA with a 3' RACE protocol and unique molecular identifiers. TCRdb re-analysed the 3' RACE reads in MiXCR, keeping a single row per CDR3 protein. The data contain about 86,000 distinct CDR3 sequences, about 7.2% of them singletons. The receptor was isolated from a pool of human donors with HIV. The sequences come from CD45RA+ CD4+ T cells from PBMCs, pooled from several time points, collected from a donor given antiretroviral therapy, either interrupted or continuous. Specified subset: naive CD4+ CD45RA+ CD45RO- T cells.

CDR3 region: CASSLRDRAYNEQFF. CDR3 coding DNA: TGTGCCAGCAGTCTCCGGGACAGGGCCTACAATGAGCAGTTCTTC. The V gene is TRBV6-1, the J gene TRBJ2-1, with 9 bases lining up with TRBD1. V was pared by 5 bases and J by 2 bases, with 4 bases of the junction left unmatched. The CDR3 spans 15 residues. Germline CDR1 and CDR2: MNHNS and SASEGT.